Following are 8 T cell receptor beta chains from one sample sequenced in a study of pediatric ulcerative colitis. Assay used: immunoSEQ multiplex PCR; TCRdb lists only in-frame clones, some missing. Here the sample spans approximately 60,000 clones, 80% to 90% being singletons. Sequenced material: blood. The source of these receptors is a boy younger than 18 with severe ulcerative colitis.

The rearrangement links TRBV29-1 to TRBJ2-3; no clear D. The CDR3 contains 12 residues. Germline-derived CDR1 and CDR2 are SQVTM and ANQGSEA. V was pared by 7 bases and J by 0 bases, with 8 bases between. The CDR3 DNA sequence: TGCAGCGCCCAGAAGAGCACAGATACGCAGTATTTT. Translated, it gives CSAQKSTDTQYF.

This sequence joins TRBV5-6 and TRBJ2-7, with 8 bases fitting TRBD1. Germline V gives CDR1 SGHDT, CDR2 YYEEEE. The CDR3 consists of 15 residues. V lost 0 bases to trimming and J lost 4 bases; unmatched junction nucleotides: 6. The CDR3 sequence: CASSLAKTGEYEQYF. For the CDR3, the DNA is TGTGCCAGCAGCTTGGCTAAGACAGGGGAATACGAGCAGTACTTC.

The rearrangement joins TRBV5-1 to TRBJ2-1; D may correspond to TRBD1 or TRBD2 (5 bases each). The CDR3 has 15 amino acids. Germline values: CDR1 SGHRS, CDR2 YFSETQ. V gave up 0 bases and J gave up 3 bases, with 10 bases separating them. This CDR3 reads CASSLERGFYNEQFF. CDR3 sequence (DNA): TGCGCCAGCAGCTTGGAGAGGGGTTTCTACAATGAGCAGTTCTTC.

In DNA, the CDR3 is TGTGCCAGTAGTATCACCGCGAACACTGAAGCTTTCTTT. The encoded protein is CASSITANTEAFF. This rearrangement joins TRBV19 to TRBJ1-1, with D unresolved. Germline CDR1 reads LNHDA; CDR2 reads SQIVND (reference sequence). This CDR3 region has 13 residues. The V gene lost 3 bases and the J gene lost 1 base, with 6 bases spanning the gap.

V is TRBV7-9 and J is TRBJ2-1; unclear D gene. The V and J ends lost 1 base and 4 bases respectively, with 5 bases between them. The CDR3 totals 13 residues. From germline, CDR1 is SEHNR and CDR2 FQNEAQ (reference sequence). CDR3 DNA sequence: TGTGCCAGCAGCTTAGTAGGATACAATGAGCAGTTCTTC. As protein: CASSLVGYNEQFF.

This clone was recorded once. In DNA, the CDR3 is TGTGCCAGCAGCCCGCCTGGGGACACTGAAGCTTTCTTT. This encodes CASSPPGDTEAFF. The rearrangement links TRBV7-6 to TRBJ1-1, with D unclear. Per germline, CDR1 SGHVS and CDR2 FNYEAQ. The CDR3 is made up of 13 amino acids. Trimming shortened V by 5 bases and J by 3 bases, and 10 bases separated the two germline ends.

V gene TRBV6-5 combines with J gene TRBJ1-1; D uncertain. This CDR3 spans 11 amino acids. V lost 8 bases, J lost 10 bases, and 14 bases lay in between. Germline lookup yields CDR1 MNHEY and CDR2 SVGAGI. The CDR3 protein is CASYLRERAFF. CDR3 nucleotide sequence: TGTGCCAGCTACTTAAGGGAGCGAGCTTTCTTT.

The chain carries TRBV29-1 and TRBJ1-1; D unresolved. CDR1 is SQVTM and CDR2 is ANQGSEA in the germline V gene. The CDR3 has 13 amino acids. Trimming stripped 6 bases from V and 1 base from J, with 12 bases between. The CDR3 coding sequence is TGCAGCGTGGACGGAGGGTCGAACACTGAAGCTTTCTTT. Translating it yields CSVDGGSNTEAFF.